Listed below are T cell receptor beta chains from one sample, sequenced in a study of PD-1 blockade in classical Hodgkin lymphoma. Measured with immunoSEQ multiplex PCR; TCRdb has only the in-frame clones, and not every one. The sample consists of around 12,000 clones, 90% of them appearing once. Specimen: CD4+ T cells from blood, collected at baseline. These receptors were taken from a human donor with classical Hodgkin lymphoma. CDR3s include the opening cysteine and the closing phenylalanine or tryptophan. D genes are given only for firm matches. Size values are once, few and many counts, or a class for expanded clones, and some rows have none.

clone_size j_call v_call d_call cdr3_aa
. TRBJ2-1 TRBV27 TRBD1 CASSPGQGIAGYNEQFF
. TRBJ1-4 TRBV11-2 . CASQPRTVDYEKLFF
. TRBJ2-7 TRBV7-9 . CASSLGTVTGEQYF
few TRBJ1-5 TRBV19 . CASHRAGHQPQHF
. TRBJ2-7 TRBV19 TRBD1 CASSIGQGFSYEQYF
. TRBJ2-5 TRBV29-1 . CSVEVGGAPGETQYF
. TRBJ2-3 TRBV18 . CASSNLASDTQYF
. TRBJ2-7 TRBV7-2 . CASSLRLTSSGPSYEQYF
once TRBJ2-2 TRBV12-5 . CASGLVRTSSGELFF
. TRBJ2-5 TRBV2 TRBD2 CASSDDRLARYQETQYF
. TRBJ2-1 TRBV10-2 TRBD2 CASIGLVAGEQFF
. TRBJ1-2 TRBV19 . CASTLQGRGYTF
. TRBJ2-7 TRBV4-2 TRBD2 CASSQDHRLAPSYEQYF
. TRBJ1-2 TRBV7-2 TRBD1 CASSPQGGFYGYTF
. TRBJ2-5 TRBV2 TRBD2 CATSSTSRLYQETQYF
. TRBJ2-7 TRBV18 TRBD2 CASSSGGGQQYF
. TRBJ1-5 TRBV19 TRBD1 CASSTGLTGLFQPQHF
. TRBJ1-3 TRBV5-4 . CASSLEFAQNTIYF
. TRBJ1-5 TRBV6-1 . CASSAINVGDSQPQHF
. TRBJ2-5 TRBV19 . CASSITGDWETQYF
. TRBJ2-3 TRBV14 . CASSYLGGTDTQYF
. TRBJ2-2 TRBV9 TRBD2 CASSVELAGGTGELFF
. TRBJ2-1 TRBV6-1 . CASSEWGDSYNEQFF
once TRBJ2-3 TRBV28 . CASIRPGGRPSTDTQYF
. TRBJ1-3 TRBV9 . CASSERGNTIYF
. TRBJ2-7 TRBV18 TRBD2 CASSIRRDYSYEQYF
. TRBJ2-5 TRBV18 . CASSPEGGIRETQYF
. TRBJ2-5 TRBV6-5 TRBD2 CASRRGDFRETQYF
once TRBJ2-7 TRBV5-1 TRBD1 CASSPTGGAYEQYF
. TRBJ2-7 TRBV11-2 . CASSLGIGKTYEQYF
. TRBJ2-3 TRBV11-2 . CASSLEDLISTDTQYF
few TRBJ1-1 TRBV6-6 . CASSSPSARSSAFF
. TRBJ2-5 TRBV27 . CASRVAGTQETQYF
. TRBJ2-3 TRBV5-1 . CASRPLGGDTQYF
few TRBJ1-2 TRBV7-9 . CASSLGAVDYGYTF
. TRBJ2-7 TRBV10-2 TRBD1 CASSKGQGAPYEQYF
. TRBJ2-7 TRBV5-6 . CASSPAELVGIYEQYF
. TRBJ2-1 TRBV5-1 TRBD1 CASSLEGTGYNEQFF
. TRBJ1-5 TRBV7-2 . CASSLSSNQPQHF
. TRBJ2-4 TRBV5-1 . CASSLEGREWDIQYF
. TRBJ2-3 TRBV10-3 TRBD2 CAISRLAGGHGDTQYF
. TRBJ2-1 TRBV4-1 . CASSQAGVQFF
once TRBJ1-5 TRBV6-1 . CASRGYLSNQPQHF
few TRBJ1-1 TRBV18 . CASSPPAGKAEAFF
. TRBJ2-2 TRBV18 TRBD1 CASSPQQGFTGELFF
. TRBJ1-1 TRBV27 . CASRDNGRRLNTEAFF
. TRBJ1-5 TRBV5-6 TRBD1 CASSLGTGAKYSNQPQHF
. TRBJ2-7 TRBV11-3 . CASSLGAGFEQYF
. TRBJ2-7 TRBV7-2 . CASSLDYPGPGANYEQYF
once TRBJ2-7 TRBV5-1 . CASSLVSGPYEQYF